The 22 T cell receptor beta chains below were found in one sample sequenced in a study of T cells in Graves' hyperthyroidism and ophthalmopathy. Template material for amplifying TCR beta CDR3 regions consisted of RNA transcripts. During a first-round RT-PCR of the TCR CDR3, the HTBI primer set was used. TCRdb re-called the multiplex PCR reads with MiXCR, one entry per CDR3 protein. The sample holds fewer than 700,000 distinct CDR3 sequences, about a sixth seen once. Source material: blood. These receptors were taken from a woman aged 18 to 35 with Graves' ophthalmopathy.

In this sample, this clonotype turned up many times. V is TRBV6-5 and J is TRBJ2-1, with TRBD2 matching over 15 bases. CDR3 length: 18 amino acids. J was trimmed by 0 bases and V by 2 bases; bases with no gene match: 2. The germline CDR1 and CDR2 sequences are MNHEY and SVGAGI. The CDR3 region is CASSYPGLAGGSYNEQFF. The CDR3 DNA reads as TGTGCCAGCAGTTACCCGGGACTAGCGGGAGGCTCCTACAATGAGCAGTTCTTC.

Ten or more counts support this clonotype. The rearrangement uses TRBV28 and TRBJ2-7; 11 bases map to TRBD2. This CDR3 region has 15 residues. J lost 7 bases, V lost 9 bases, and 14 bases had no gene match. The germline gives CDR1 MDHEN, CDR2 SYDVKM. The CDR3 region is CASSSLAGGPDEQYF. CDR3 nucleotide sequence: TGTGCCAGTTCATCCTTAGCGGGAGGGCCAGATGAGCAGTACTTC.

This clonotype came up many times. This chain connects TRBV2 to TRBJ1-1; a possible D gene is TRBD1 (6 bases). The CDR3 is 14 residues long. Trimming cost V 7 bases and J 1 base, with 13 bases left between them. Germline CDR1 and CDR2: SNHLY and FYNNEI. CDR3 protein: CASNPDSPNTEAFF. The CDR3 DNA follows: TGTGCCAGCAATCCGGACAGCCCGAACACTGAAGCTTTCTTT.

In its sample, this clonotype was seen many times. The chain employs TRBV7-9 and TRBJ2-7; D is unresolved. This CDR3 region has 15 residues. Trimming left V 1 base short and J 3 bases short, with 13 bases between. In germline, CDR1 is SEHNR, CDR2 FQNEAQ (reference sequence). CDR3 loop: CASSLVADNDYEQYF. The CDR3 DNA reads as TGTGCCAGCAGCTTAGTAGCAGATAATGACTACGAGCAGTACTTC.

This clonotype was counted ten times or more. V gene TRBV5-1 combines with J gene TRBJ2-3; D is unresolved. Germline CDR1 and CDR2: SGHRS and YFSETQ. The CDR3 covers 13 residues. Between the trimmed V and J ends, which lost 4 bases and 2 bases, there was a span of 8 bases. The CDR3 DNA follows: TGCGCCAGCAGCCATCAGAACACAGATACGCAGTATTTT. Protein: CASSHQNTDTQYF.

This clonotype was found many times. J is TRBJ2-7 and V is TRBV5-6; TRBD1 might be the D (6 bases). Germline V lookup: CDR1 SGHDT, CDR2 YYEEEE. This CDR3 has 14 residues. The germline V and J ends were trimmed by 4 bases and 3 bases, with 14 bases remaining between them. The CDR3, as DNA: TGTGCCAGCAGCCTCGGGACGGGACACTACGAGCAGTACTTC. It specifies CASSLGTGHYEQYF.

This clonotype appeared many times. J is TRBJ1-2 and V is TRBV2; perhaps TRBD1 as D (6 bases). V was trimmed by 2 bases and J by 8 bases, leaving 15 bases between them. CDR1 SNHLY and CDR2 FYNNEI come from the germline V gene. The CDR3 totals 14 residues. CDR3 sequence: CASSEMGAGKGYTF. The CDR3 DNA follows: TGTGCCAGCAGTGAAATGGGGGCAGGAAAGGGCTACACCTTC.

This clonotype was seen ten or more times. The genes are TRBV10-3 and TRBJ2-7; D gene uncertain. The CDR3 loop spans 13 amino acids. Trimming pared 7 bases from V and 0 bases from J, leaving 10 bases between. The germline CDR1 and CDR2 sequences are ENHRY and SYGVKD. The CDR3 region has the DNA TGTGCCATCACCTCGAACCCCTCCTACGAGCAGTACTTC. This codes for CAITSNPSYEQYF.

This clonotype has ten or more counts. This chain links TRBV6-1 with TRBJ1-5, with D possibly being TRBD1 (5 bases). The CDR3 length is 15 residues. Between the trimmed V and J ends, which lost 2 bases and 5 bases, there was a span of 13 bases. Germline V gene lookup returns CDR1 MNHNS and CDR2 SASEGT. CDR3 sequence (DNA): TGTGCCAGCAGTGAACTTCAGGGACCCTATCAGCCCCAGCATTTT. Amino acid sequence: CASSELQGPYQPQHF.

The J gene is TRBJ2-1, the V gene TRBV15, with a possible D match to TRBD2 (5 bases). Germline assignment: CDR1 LNHNV and CDR2 YYDKDF (reference sequence). The CDR3 has 19 amino acids. Trimming removed 0 bases at V and 1 base at J, with 19 bases between. The CDR3 nucleotides read TGTGCCACCAGCAGAGAGGGTCTCGCCATCGCGGGTTCCTACAATGAGCAGTTCTTC. Its protein is CATSREGLAIAGSYNEQFF.

This clonotype turned up a few times. The V gene is TRBV5-4, the J gene TRBJ2-3; no firm D call. This CDR3 comprises 15 residues. Trimming removed 0 bases from V and 1 base from J, with 9 bases in between. Germline V gives CDR1 SGHNT, CDR2 YYREEE (reference sequence). The CDR3 loop reads CASSLGDPGTDTQYF. The DNA for the CDR3 is TGTGCCAGCAGCTTGGGCGACCCTGGCACAGATACGCAGTATTTT.

Ten or more counts support this clonotype. V gene TRBV5-1 combines with J gene TRBJ2-6; D not resolved. The CDR3 has 16 residues. V lost 4 bases to trimming and J lost 0 bases, with 11 bases between them. Per the germline V gene, CDR1 is SGHRS and CDR2 is YFSETQ. CDR3 sequence reads: CASSRTESSGANVLTF. The CDR3 DNA reads TGCGCCAGCAGCCGGACGGAAAGCTCTGGGGCCAACGTCCTGACTTTC.

The chain recombines TRBV14 with TRBJ2-7, with TRBD2 identical over 10 bases. This CDR3 is built from 14 residues. The V gene end was trimmed by 6 bases and the J gene end by 7 bases; junction bases not matched to a gene: 9. The germline V gene has CDR1 SGHDN and CDR2 FVKESK. The CDR3 sequence: CASRGGTSAREQYF. The DNA for the CDR3 is TGTGCCAGCAGGGGGGGGACTAGCGCTCGGGAGCAGTACTTC.

As regards this clonotype: A much larger clone is a single base away; this may be a read error. A read error is likely, as this CDR3 ends without the conserved phenylalanine or tryptophan. The chain has TRBV27 and TRBJ2-7, with 12 bases identical to TRBD1. The CDR3 is 15 amino acids. The germline CDR1 and CDR2 sequences are MNHEY and SMNVEV (reference sequence). Trimming at V came to 5 bases and at J to 5 bases, leaving 7 bases not matched to a gene. The CDR3 coding sequence is TGTGCCAGCAGTCCCCGGGACAGGGGGCGGAACGAGCAGTACCTC. It translates to CASSPRDRGRNEQYL.

The chain employs TRBV10-3 and TRBJ1-1; possibly TRBD1 for D (5 bases). Germline CDR1 ENHRY, CDR2 SYGVKD. This CDR3 has 14 amino acids. V was clipped by 3 bases and J by 1 base, with 9 bases between them. CDR3 region: CAISDGQGNTEAFF. The CDR3 bases are TGTGCCATCAGTGATGGGCAGGGGAACACTGAAGCTTTCTTT.

This clonotype has a count of ten or more. The genes are TRBV3-1 and TRBJ1-1, with 8 bases fitting TRBD1. Germline V lookup: CDR1 LGHDT, CDR2 YNNKEL (reference sequence). This CDR3 contains 17 residues. J lost 2 bases, V lost 0 bases, and 8 bases had no gene match. The DNA of the CDR3 is TGTGCCAGCAGCCAAGATGTCGACAGGGGCGCCAACACTGAAGCTTTCTTT. Translating gives CASSQDVDRGANTEAFF.

This clonotype came up many times. The chain carries TRBV7-2 and TRBJ2-7; TRBD1 aligns across 8 bases. Per the germline V gene, CDR1 is SGHTA and CDR2 is FQGNSA. V lost 1 base to trimming and J lost 4 bases; unmatched junction nucleotides: 6. The CDR3 extends over 15 amino acids. This chain's CDR3 is CASSLVQGASYEQYF. The CDR3 DNA reads as TGTGCCAGCAGCTTAGTTCAGGGGGCTAGTTACGAGCAGTACTTC.

This clonotype was found many times. This chain joins TRBV5-1 and TRBJ2-7; D could derive from TRBD1 or TRBD2 (5 bases each). Germline V gene sequence: CDR1 SGHRS, CDR2 YFSETQ. The CDR3 sequence is 14 residues long. With 3 bases removed from V and 6 bases from J, the gap between germline ends came to 16 bases. CDR3 loop: CASSWDGLQFEQYF. In DNA form, the CDR3 reads TGCGCCAGCAGCTGGGACGGCTTGCAGTTCGAGCAGTACTTC.

This clonotype has at least ten counts. This sequence joins TRBV6-1 and TRBJ2-7; 7 bases fit TRBD1. J lost 4 bases, V lost 6 bases, and 12 bases had no gene match. CDR1 and CDR2 from the germline V gene are MNHNS and SASEGT. There are 15 residues in the CDR3. CDR3 in amino acids: CASRTDDRVGYEQYF. As DNA, the CDR3 is TGTGCCAGCAGGACCGATGACAGGGTCGGTTACGAGCAGTACTTC.

This clonotype has only a few counts. The chain couples TRBV28 to TRBJ1-5, with D possibly TRBD1 on 6 matching bases. The CDR3 length is 15 residues. V lost 5 bases and J 1 base, leaving 12 bases between the germline ends. CDR1 is MDHEN and CDR2 is SYDVKM in the germline V gene. The CDR3 DNA sequence: TGTGCCAGCAGTCAGGGGTTTGAGAGCAATCAGCCCCAGCATTTT. Encoded protein: CASSQGFESNQPQHF.

This clonotype was counted many times. The chain couples TRBV20-1 to TRBJ1-1; no clear D gene. Germline V CDR1 and CDR2: DFQATT, SNEGSKA (reference sequence). There are 13 residues in the CDR3. Between the trimmed V and J ends, which lost 0 bases and 8 bases, there was a span of 13 bases. The CDR3 coding sequence is TGCAGTGCTAGAGATTCCGTGCGGGTCGAAGCTTTCTTT. This gives the protein CSARDSVRVEAFF.

This clonotype has ten or more counts. The CDR3 nucleotides read TGTGCCTGCCAAGGGGTCTCAACAGGAGACTATGGCTACACCTTC. Its translation: CACQGVSTGDYGYTF. This chain links TRBV6-1 with TRBJ1-2, with D possibly matching TRBD1 (5 bases). Germline CDR1 and CDR2: MNHNS and SASEGT. The CDR3 loop spans 15 amino acids. V was pared by 11 bases and J by 3 bases, with 22 bases between.